This T cell receptor beta chain was captured by sequencing in a study of CD8+ T cells in alopecia areata. Study-wide context: Tofacitinib continued for 6 to 18 months and was then withheld for 6 months.

This clone was counted a few times. Antigen: not known. Lesional scalp tissue (obtained by punch biopsy) and peripheral blood were collected from alopecia areata patients. Reverse transcription of extracted RNA yielded cDNA, which provided the sequencing template. This table comes from immunoSEQ multiplex PCR, and its TCRdb copy is limited to in-frame clones, with some not included. The sample lists approximately 180,000 clones, just over 65% occurring once. Findings and limits, study-wide: Higher clonality was seen in lesional scalp than in normal scalp, especially in alopecia totalis/universalis. Patients shared TCRs less clearly than mice did, possibly for HLA-related reasons.

The source is a human donor with alopecia areata. Sequences were derived from CD8+ T cells sorted from blood, sampled at week 0.

This CDR3 reads CASSPPGQARNEQFF. The CDR3 DNA follows: TGTGCCAGCAGCCCACCGGGACAGGCTAGAAATGAGCAGTTCTTC. This chain joins TRBV7-9 and TRBJ2-1; TRBD1 matches 8 bases. CDR1 and CDR2 (germline): SEHNR, FQNEAQ (reference sequence). The ends lost 5 bases at V and 7 bases at J; junction bases unmatched: 10. This CDR3 region has 15 residues.